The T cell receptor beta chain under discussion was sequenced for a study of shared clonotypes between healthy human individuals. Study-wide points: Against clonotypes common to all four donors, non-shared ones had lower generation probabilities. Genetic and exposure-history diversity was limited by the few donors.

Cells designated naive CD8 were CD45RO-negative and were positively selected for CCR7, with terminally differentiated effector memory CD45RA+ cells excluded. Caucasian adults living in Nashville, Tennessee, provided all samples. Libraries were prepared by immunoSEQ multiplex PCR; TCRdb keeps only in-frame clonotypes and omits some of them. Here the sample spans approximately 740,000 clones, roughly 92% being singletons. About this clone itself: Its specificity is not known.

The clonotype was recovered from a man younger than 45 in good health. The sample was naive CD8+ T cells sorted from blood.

CDR3 amino acids: CASSLAQTGGSYEQYF. CDR3 DNA sequence: TGCGCCAGCAGCTTGGCCCAAACAGGCGGCTCCTACGAGCAGTACTTC. This sequence joins TRBV5-1 and TRBJ2-7, with D possibly being TRBD1 (5 bases). Germline values: CDR1 SGHRS, CDR2 YFSETQ. V was clipped by 0 bases and J by 0 bases, with 13 bases between them. This CDR3 has 16 amino acids.